The rows below give T cell receptor beta chains drawn from one sample of a study of T cell repertoires in cytomegalovirus infection. Each CDR3 protein is one row after TCRdb ran MiXCR on the reads. The sample yields 450,000 to 600,000 distinct CDR3 sequences, approximately 10% seen once. The sequenced sample consisted of PBMCs. All receptors derive from a human donor in good health (CMV status not recorded). Some clones in this sample may be carry-over from other donors' samples. Both conserved end residues are part of each CDR3. Fields, in order: clone size, V gene, J gene, D gene, CDR3 protein, CDR3 DNA. A D gene is named only where the DNA matches it firmly. Expanded clones are given a class, and other clones once, few, many or no size at all.

many	TRBV4-1	TRBJ2-3	TRBD2	CASSQDRGADTQYF	TGCGCCAGCAGCCAAGACCGGGGGGCAGATACGCAGTATTTT
many	TRBV20-1	TRBJ1-5	-	CSAIQGDQPQHF	TGCAGTGCTATACAGGGTGATCAGCCCCAGCATTTT
few	TRBV9	TRBJ2-7	TRBD1	CASSPRGQGVHEQYF	TGTGCCAGCAGCCCCCGGGGACAGGGGGTCCACGAGCAGTACTTC
many	TRBV2	TRBJ2-7	TRBD2	CASRLAGHEQYF	TGTGCCAGCAGACTAGCGGGTCACGAGCAGTACTTC
many	TRBV7-3	TRBJ2-2	-	CASSLMGVTGELFF	TGTGCCAGCAGCTTAATGGGGGTTACCGGGGAGCTGTTTTTT
many	TRBV29-1	TRBJ2-7	TRBD1	CTISGGYSYEQYF	TGCACCATTTCAGGGGGATACTCCTACGAGCAGTACTTC
-	TRBV20-1	TRBJ2-3	-	CSAPPRGTENRWAQYF	TGCAGTGCTCCCCCTCGGGGGACAGAGAACAGATGGGCGCAGTATTTT
many	TRBV12-3/TRBV12-4	TRBJ2-1	TRBD1	CATTTGQGLNNEQFF	TGTGCCACCACGACCGGACAGGGGTTAAATAATGAGCAGTTCTTC
many	TRBV18	TRBJ2-1	-	CASSPGRDEQFF	TGTGCCAGCTCACCGGGAAGGGATGAGCAGTTCTTC
-	TRBV29-1	TRBJ2-1	-	CSGHSGNEQFF	TGCAGCGGCCATAGTGGTAATGAGCAGTTCTTC
many	TRBV11-2	TRBJ2-2	TRBD2	CASSLETSGRANTGELFF	TGTGCCAGCAGCTTAGAGACTAGCGGGAGAGCTAACACCGGGGAGCTGTTTTTT
many	TRBV7-8	TRBJ2-5	-	CASRRTQETQYF	TGTGCCAGCAGGAGGACACAAGAGACCCAGTACTTC
many	TRBV20-1	TRBJ2-1	TRBD2	CSATSGSSYNEQFF	TGCAGTGCTACTAGCGGGAGCTCCTACAATGAGCAGTTCTTC
-	TRBV6-6	TRBJ2-7	TRBD2	CASGSSGAYEQYF	TGTGCCAGCGGATCTAGCGGCGCCTACGAGCAGTACTTC
-	TRBV5-8	TRBJ2-1	-	CASSLGRVEQFF	TGTGCCAGCAGCTTGGGTCGAGTTGAGCAGTTCTTC
-	TRBV3-1	TRBJ2-7	TRBD2	CASSQDQVAGGPYEQYF	TGTGCCAGCAGCCAAGATCAGGTAGCGGGAGGGCCCTACGAGCAGTACTTC
few	TRBV6-1	TRBJ1-5	-	CASSEVGYGNQPQHF	TGTGCCAGCAGTGAAGTAGGGTATGGCAATCAGCCCCAGCATTTT
many	TRBV7-2	TRBJ1-3	-	CASSLWSISGNTIYF	TGTGCCAGCAGCTTATGGTCAATCTCTGGAAACACCATATATTTT
-	TRBV20-1	TRBJ2-7	TRBD2	CSARDGREANYEQYF	TGCAGTGCTAGAGATGGGCGGGAGGCGAACTACGAGCAGTACTTC
many	TRBV7-3	TRBJ1-1	-	CASSLLRGTEAFF	TGTGCCAGCAGCTTACTTAGGGGTACTGAAGCTTTCTTT
-	TRBV3-1	TRBJ1-2	-	CASSQDVRGAKNGYTF	TGTGCCAGCAGCCAAGATGTTCGGGGGGCGAAGAATGGCTACACCTTC
many	TRBV7-8	TRBJ2-3	TRBD2	CASSPTIAEGGDTQYF	TGTGCCAGCAGCCCGACCATAGCGGAGGGAGGGGATACGCAGTATTTT